These 13 T cell receptor beta chains came from one sample sequenced in a study of T cells in Graves' hyperthyroidism and ophthalmopathy. What was amplified from RNA transcripts were TCR beta CDR3 regions. The study used the HTBI primer set for a first-round RT-PCR of the TCR CDR3. MiXCR was run by TCRdb on the multiplex PCR reads, yielding one entry per CDR3 protein. The data contain approximately 520,000 distinct CDR3 sequences, around 21% of them singletons. The specimen was blood. The source of these receptors is a young man with Graves' hyperthyroidism.

This chain uses TRBV12-3 or TRBV12-4 with TRBJ1-6, with D maybe TRBD1 (6 bases). The CDR3 sequence is 14 residues long. V shed 6 bases and J shed 10 bases, with 16 bases lying between them. In DNA form, the CDR3 reads TGTGCCAGCAGCGCACAGGGAGGCGGATCACCCCTCCACTTT. Translation gives CASSAQGGGSPLHF.

Note on this clonotype: Possible read error: a much larger clone is one base away. The rearrangement uses TRBV5-1 and TRBJ1-5, with a possible D match to TRBD1 (5 bases). The germline CDR1 and CDR2 sequences are SGHRS and YFSETQ. The CDR3 is made up of 13 amino acids. As DNA, the CDR3 is TGCACCAGCAGGGCGGATAGCAATCAGCCCCAGCATTTT. The encoded protein is CTSRADSNQPQHF. Drawing the rest from reference TRBV5-1 and TRBJ1-5, the complete variable domain is KAGVTQTPRYLIKTRGQQVTLSCSPISGHRSVSWYQQTPGQGLQFLFEYFSETQRNKGNFPGRFSGRQFSNSRSEMNVSTLELGDSALYLCTSRADSNQPQHFGDGTRLSIL.

The genes are TRBV12-3 or TRBV12-4 and TRBJ2-7, with TRBD1 matching 7 bases. This CDR3 spans 15 amino acids. V lost 6 bases and J lost 6; bases outside the gene matches: 14. The CDR3 sequence is CASSPKNKAGGEQYF. Written as DNA, the CDR3 is TGTGCCAGCAGCCCCAAGAACAAGGCAGGGGGCGAGCAGTACTTC.

The chain couples TRBV19 to TRBJ1-5; maybe TRBD1 (6 bases). Germline CDR1 and CDR2: LNHDA and SQIVND (reference sequence). Trimming shortened V by 4 bases and J by 7 bases, and 11 bases separated the two germline ends. The CDR3 spans 13 residues. This chain's CDR3 is CASSTQGRQPQHF. The CDR3 coding sequence is TGTGCCAGTAGTACACAGGGTAGGCAGCCCCAGCATTTT. Complete variable domain (other parts from reference TRBV19 and TRBJ1-5): DGGITQSPKYLFRKEGQNVTLSCEQNLNHDAMYWYRQDPGQGLRLIYYSQIVNDFQKGDIAEGYSVSREKKESFPLTVTSAQKNPTAFYLCASSTQGRQPQHFGDGTRLSIL.

This clonotype was detected a few times. V gene TRBV12-3 or TRBV12-4 combines with J gene TRBJ1-3; D unclear. The CDR3 runs 15 residues. Trimming left V 8 bases short and J 4 bases short, with 18 bases between. CDR3 DNA sequence: TGTGCCAGCCCCCCCCCGGGCCGGTCGGGAAACACCATATATTTT. It is translated as CASPPPGRSGNTIYF.

This clonotype was observed at least ten times. The chain combines TRBV25-1 with TRBJ2-2; D not resolved. V was cut by 0 bases and J by 3 bases, with 2 bases left in between. CDR1 MGHDK and CDR2 SYGVNS come from the germline V gene. This CDR3 spans 13 amino acids. Written as DNA, the CDR3 is TGTGCCAGCAGTGAATATGACACCGGGGAGCTGTTTTTT. This sequence encodes CASSEYDTGELFF.

The V and J genes are TRBV12-3 or TRBV12-4 and TRBJ1-1; maybe TRBD1 (6 bases). The CDR3 covers 12 residues. The V and J ends lost 7 bases and 8 bases respectively, with 14 bases between them. The chain's CDR3 is CASTPGAREAFF. Here the CDR3 DNA reads TGTGCCAGCACCCCGGGGGCCAGAGAAGCTTTCTTT.

This clonotype was seen a handful of times. A much larger clone lies a single base off, so this may be a read error. The chain combines TRBV20-1 with TRBJ2-5; 7 nucleotides align to TRBD1. The CDR3 sequence is 13 residues long. Germline V gene lookup returns CDR1 DFQATT and CDR2 SNEGSKA (reference sequence). The J segment lost 5 bases and the V segment lost 0 bases, leaving 3 bases of the junction unmatched. CDR3 in amino acids: CSARERGRETQYF. The CDR3 nucleotides are TGCAGTGCTAGAGAAAGGGGGCGGGAGACCCAGTACTTC.

This clonotype appeared many times. The chain links TRBV12-3 or TRBV12-4 to TRBJ1-5; no clear D gene. The CDR3 loop spans 13 amino acids. V lost 1 base, J lost 6 bases, and 7 bases lay in between. CDR3 sequence: CASSLGEFQPQHF. In DNA form, the CDR3 reads TGTGCCAGCAGTTTAGGGGAGTTTCAGCCCCAGCATTTT.

The chain employs TRBV4-1 and TRBJ1-1; D is possibly TRBD1 (5 bases). The CDR3 totals 15 residues. Between the trimmed V and J ends, which lost 3 bases and 5 bases, there was a span of 16 bases. The germline CDR1 and CDR2 sequences are MGHRA and YSYEKL. The CDR3 DNA sequence: TGCGCCAGCAGCCACCCCATGACAGTTACGACTGAAGCTTTCTTT. This encodes CASSHPMTVTTEAFF.

V gene TRBV5-1 combines with J gene TRBJ1-2; the D gene is possibly TRBD1 (5 bases). The CDR3 loop spans 14 amino acids. Trimming removed 0 bases at V and 4 bases at J, with 10 bases between. Germline assignment: CDR1 SGHRS and CDR2 YFSETQ. The CDR3 DNA reads TGCGCCAGCAGCTTGGCCAGGGTAGGCTATGGCTACACCTTC. This sequence encodes CASSLARVGYGYTF.

The chain combines TRBV7-2 with TRBJ2-7, with a weak D call TRBD2 (5 bases). Between the trimmed V and J ends, which lost 1 base and 0 bases, there was a span of 10 bases. The CDR3 length is 15 residues. The germline V gene has CDR1 SGHTA and CDR2 FQGNSA. CDR3 protein: CASSLVSDFSYEQYF. As DNA, the CDR3 is TGTGCCAGCAGCTTAGTGTCGGACTTCTCCTACGAGCAGTACTTC.

Concerning this clonotype itself: Given a much more abundant clone one base away, this may be a read error. DNA of the CDR3: TGTGTCAGCAGTTATAGGCTCCTCAATCAGCCCCAGCATTTT. Its translation: CVSSYRLLNQPQHF. The chain carries TRBV28 and TRBJ1-5, with D hard to call. Germline assignment: CDR1 MDHEN and CDR2 SYDVKM. CDR3 length: 14 amino acids.